These T cell receptor beta chains were read from a single sample in a study of early stage breast cancer tumors. TCRdb keeps only in-frame clones here, not all; method: immunoSEQ multiplex PCR. The repertoire has tens of thousands of clones, around 72% of them found once; the top ten carry about 6.8%. The material sequenced was blood. The receptors derive from a person between 45 and 65 years old with breast cancer. CDR3s include the opening cysteine and the closing phenylalanine or tryptophan. A D gene is named only where the DNA matches it firmly. The listing skips clone size in some rows; elsewhere it reads once, few, many or a size class.

j_gene,d_gene,abundance,v_gene,CDR3nt,CDR3aa
TRBJ2-1,TRBD2,.,TRBV5-1,TGCGCCAGCAGCTTGGCCCCTGCTAGCGGGGCATCCTACAATGAGCAGTTCTTC,CASSLAPASGASYNEQFF
TRBJ1-5,.,few,TRBV19,TGTGCCAGTAGTATCAGGTCGGGGGGAAGCAATCAGCCCCAGCATTTT,CASSIRSGGSNQPQHF
TRBJ2-2,TRBD2,.,TRBV5-4,TGTGCCAGCAGCTTGGCCGGGGGGATCGGGGAGCTGTTTTTT,CASSLAGGIGELFF
TRBJ2-7,TRBD1,.,TRBV7-8,TGTGCCAGCAGCCCCGGACAGGGAGCCTACGAGCAGTACTTC,CASSPGQGAYEQYF
TRBJ2-1,.,.,TRBV11-3,TGTGCCAGCAGCTTAGATCCGCGAGAAATTTCCTACAATGAGCAGTTCTTC,CASSLDPREISYNEQFF
TRBJ2-7,TRBD1,.,TRBV6-6,TGTGCCAGCAGTACGAACGACAGGGGGCGCGGGGACGAGCAGTACTTC,CASSTNDRGRGDEQYF
TRBJ2-3,TRBD1,.,TRBV5-8,TGTGCCAGCAGCTTGCCCGGGACAGTTAGCACAGATACGCAGTATTTT,CASSLPGTVSTDTQYF
TRBJ2-2,TRBD1,few,TRBV7-2,TGTGCCAGCAGCTTCAGGGGGCCACCGAACACCGGGGAGCTGTTTTTT,CASSFRGPPNTGELFF
TRBJ1-6,TRBD1,medium-sized,TRBV7-2,TGTGCCAGCAGCCAGGGGACAGGGCACAATTCACCCCTCCACTTT,CASSQGTGHNSPLHF
TRBJ2-1,.,.,TRBV11-3,TGTGCCAGCACCTCAGGGGCGACCTACAATGAGCAGTTCTTC,CASTSGATYNEQFF
TRBJ2-1,TRBD2,.,TRBV19,TGTGCCAGTAGTATGGTTGGGAGCGGGACTAGGTTCTTCAATGAGCAGTTCTTC,CASSMVGSGTRFFNEQFF
TRBJ2-7,TRBD2,.,TRBV11-3,TGTGCCAGCAGCTTAGAGACTAGCGGGAGACACGAGCAGTACTTC,CASSLETSGRHEQYF
TRBJ2-3,TRBD2,.,TRBV10-2,TGCGCCAGTCCTCGGGTGCGGGGGACGAAGGGCACAGATACGCAGTATTTT,CASPRVRGTKGTDTQYF
TRBJ1-1,.,.,TRBV6-1,TGTGCCAGCAGTGGTGGGGGGTCCACTGAAGCTTTCTTT,CASSGGGSTEAFF
TRBJ2-6,TRBD2,.,TRBV9,TGTGCCAGCAGCGCCGAACTAGCGGGGGGGCCTGGGGCCAACGTCCTGACTTTC,CASSAELAGGPGANVLTF
TRBJ1-3,.,.,TRBV7-8,TGTGCCAGCAGCTGGCAGGGTGGGGAATTCTCTGGAAACACCATATATTTT,CASSWQGGEFSGNTIYF
TRBJ1-5,TRBD1,.,TRBV6-1,TGTGCCAGCAGCGAAGGGACAGGGAGGAATCAGCCCCAGCATTTT,CASSEGTGRNQPQHF
TRBJ1-2,.,once,TRBV5-1,TGCGCCAGCAGCTTGGGGTCAGATAACTATGGCTACACCTTC,CASSLGSDNYGYTF
TRBJ2-5,.,.,TRBV14,TGTGCCAGCAGCCAAGGCCCCGGGACCCAGTACTTC,CASSQGPGTQYF
TRBJ1-1,TRBD1,few,TRBV19,TGTGCCAGTAGTTCTCAGGGGGCGCCTAACACTGAAGCTTTCTTT,CASSSQGAPNTEAFF
TRBJ1-1,.,.,TRBV9,TGTGCCAGCAGCGTAGGGGAGGGTGAAGCTTTCTTT,CASSVGEGEAFF
TRBJ1-1,TRBD1,few,TRBV5-4,TGTGCCAGCAGCTTGCAGGGGGTGAACACTGAAGCTTTCTTT,CASSLQGVNTEAFF
TRBJ2-1,TRBD2,.,TRBV6-5,TGTGCCAGCAGCTCTACTAGCGGGGGCTACAATGAGCAGTTCTTC,CASSSTSGGYNEQFF
TRBJ1-1,TRBD1,.,TRBV5-8,TGTGCCAGCAGACCGGACAGGGGACCCACTGAAGCTTTCTTT,CASRPDRGPTEAFF
TRBJ2-5,TRBD2,.,TRBV9,TGTGCCAGCAGCCCTATAGCGGGGGGGTGGGAGACCCAGTACTTC,CASSPIAGGWETQYF
TRBJ2-7,TRBD2,.,TRBV13,TGTGCCAGCAGCTTAGGTTTCAGGAAGCGGGAGAAGAACTTC,CASSLGFRKREKNF
TRBJ2-7,TRBD2,.,TRBV7-9,TGTGCCAGCAGCTTACCTCTGGGACTAGCGGACGAGCAGTACTTC,CASSLPLGLADEQYF
TRBJ2-5,TRBD2,.,TRBV5-4,TGTGCCAGCAGCGGCGGGACTAGCGGGAGGCTAAGTCAAGAGACCCAGTACTTC,CASSGGTSGRLSQETQYF
TRBJ1-1,TRBD1,.,TRBV5-6,TGTGCCAGCAGCTTTGGTTCGGGACAGGGGAACACTGAAGCTTTCTTT,CASSFGSGQGNTEAFF
TRBJ2-7,TRBD1,.,TRBV11-2,TGTGCCACCGGACAGGGGGAGTCCTACGAGCAGTACTTC,CATGQGESYEQYF
TRBJ2-2,TRBD2,.,TRBV29-1,TGCAGCGTCACACCGGGACTAAGTGGCGGGGAGCTGTTTTTT,CSVTPGLSGGELFF
TRBJ2-3,.,.,TRBV2,TGTGCCAGCACTGGTAGCACTAGCACAGATACGCAGTATTTT,CASTGSTSTDTQYF
TRBJ2-3,.,.,TRBV9,TGTGCCAGCAGCGTAGGGGTTAGCGGAGATACGCAGTATTTT,CASSVGVSGDTQYF
TRBJ1-1,.,.,TRBV11-2,TGTGCCAGCAGCTTAGGATTACAGGTTGAAGCTTTCTTT,CASSLGLQVEAFF
TRBJ2-7,TRBD1,.,TRBV6-1,TGTGCCAGCAATACCTACGGGACAGGGGAATACGAGCAGTACTTC,CASNTYGTGEYEQYF
TRBJ1-1,.,.,TRBV27,TGTGCCAGCAGTTCCAGGGGAAGGAGGACTGAAGCTTTCTTT,CASSSRGRRTEAFF
TRBJ2-3,TRBD2,once,TRBV19,TGTGCCAGTAGTATTACTAGCGGTCACACAGATACGCAGTATTTT,CASSITSGHTDTQYF
TRBJ1-6,.,.,TRBV19,TGTGCCAGTAGTATAGCAAACAGCTATAATTCACCCCTCCACTTT,CASSIANSYNSPLHF
TRBJ1-2,TRBD1,.,TRBV2,TGTGCCAGCAGTGACTTGGGACAGGGGATAATCTATGGCTACACCTTC,CASSDLGQGIIYGYTF
TRBJ1-1,.,once,TRBV5-6,TGTGCCAGCAGCTTAACAGCGAACACTGAAGCTTTCTTT,CASSLTANTEAFF
TRBJ1-5,.,few,TRBV30,TGTGCCTGGAGGAGGGATAGCAATCAGCCCCAGCATTTT,CAWRRDSNQPQHF
TRBJ1-4,.,few,TRBV5-1,TGCGCCAGCAGCCAGGAAGCCGGAGAAAAACTGTTTTTT,CASSQEAGEKLFF
TRBJ2-1,.,.,TRBV7-9,TGTGCCAGCAGCCTAGGGGCAGACAATGAGCAGTTCTTC,CASSLGADNEQFF
TRBJ1-5,.,.,TRBV7-2,TGTGCCAGCAGCTCTAGTTGGCAGCCCCAGCATTTT,CASSSSWQPQHF
TRBJ1-1,.,.,TRBV2,TGTGCCAGCAGTGTGACCAGGGAGAACACTGAAGCTTTCTTT,CASSVTRENTEAFF
TRBJ1-1,.,once,TRBV6-1,TGTGCCAGCACTCCTAGGGGAAGAGACAGAGAAGCTTTCTTT,CASTPRGRDREAFF
TRBJ1-1,.,.,TRBV15,TGTGCCACCAGCAGAGACAGGACTTATGAGGCTGGCACTGAAGCTTTCTTT,CATSRDRTYEAGTEAFF
TRBJ2-2,TRBD2,.,TRBV9,TGTGCCAGCGGACTAGCGTCGAACACCGGGGAGCTGTTTTTT,CASGLASNTGELFF
TRBJ1-5,.,few,TRBV29-1,TGCAGCGTTGGAGGGTCGAATAGCAATCAGCCCCAGCATTTT,CSVGGSNSNQPQHF
TRBJ2-5,TRBD2,.,TRBV5-1,TGCGCCAGCAGCTTGCTAGCGGGGGAAGAGACCCAGTACTTC,CASSLLAGEETQYF
TRBJ1-5,.,.,TRBV19,TGTGCCAGTAGTCCAACTACCAATCAGCCCCAGCATTTT,CASSPTTNQPQHF